This paragraph covers one T cell receptor (beta chain) sequence. Its antigen remains unknown. The data derive from a study of cytomegalovirus exposure and HLA in healthy donors. This CDR3 is built from 17 residues. The V end was cut by 1 base, the J end by 0 bases, with 12 bases between. Germline loops: CDR1 SGHVS, CDR2 FNYEAQ. Study outcomes and limitations: An analysis that came later showed most CMV-associated TCR beta chains appearing HLA-restricted. Among the most significant clusters, several appeared linked to common viral pathogens in a later analysis. TRBV6-2, TRBV6-3 and other indistinguishable V segments were excluded. Sequencing likely generated an artifact that appeared as a cluster of highly shared sequence variants.

Amplification used 60 Vbeta primers and 13 Jbeta primers. Repertoires were generated with immunoSEQ multiplex PCR, while TCRdb's copy carries only in-frame clones and drops some. The sample lists about 160,000 clones, about 88% occurring once. This receptor was identified in a young woman in good health and CMV-seronegative. The sample consisted of PBMCs. This chain links TRBV7-6 with TRBJ2-2; D is ambiguous. CDR3 sequence: CASSLDMWPPNTGELFF. The CDR3 DNA follows: TGTGCCAGCAGCTTAGACATGTGGCCCCCGAACACCGGGGAGCTGTTTTTT.